This T cell receptor (beta chain) comes out of a study of CD4+ T cells in melanoma. Overall study results and limits: Reportedly, melanoma neoantigen-specific CD4+ T cells showed varied differentiation states. CD8+ T cell, macrophage and B cell function reportedly correlated with neoantigen-specific CD4+ T cells.

Profiled with immunoSEQ multiplex PCR; TCRdb holds only in-frame clones, not every one. The table has some 47,000 clones, roughly 89% seen once. As concerns this clone: What it recognizes is unknown.

The CDR3 is 13 amino acids. The V end was cut by 4 bases, the J end by 1 base, with 7 bases between. Germline CDR1 SNHLY, CDR2 FYNNEI. This TCR was sampled from a human donor with melanoma. The sequenced sample consisted of peripheral blood. The rearrangement joins TRBV2 to TRBJ1-1; D is uncertain. Written as DNA, the CDR3 is TGTGCCAGCAGTGTTGCAGGGAACACTGAAGCTTTCTTT. Translating gives CASSVAGNTEAFF.